This note documents a single T cell receptor beta chain sequence. Antigen: not known. The sample comes from a study of CD8+ T cells in alopecia areata. Study background: The tofacitinib course ran for 6 to 18 months and was followed by 6 months off drug. Overall study findings and caveats: Between patients, shared TCR sequences were less clear than in mice. This was possibly due in part to HLA diversity in the patient population.

V was pared by 7 bases and J by 3 bases, with 13 bases between. Germline values: CDR1 MDHEN, CDR2 SYDVKM. The CDR3 is 14 residues long. Reverse transcription of extracted RNA yielded cDNA, which provided the sequencing template. Only in-frame clones appear in the TCRdb table, and some are missing; sequencing was by immunoSEQ multiplex PCR. The sample shows some 150,000 clones, around 71% of them seen only once. The specimen comprised CD8+ T cells sorted from blood, sampled at week 0. This chain connects TRBV28 to TRBJ2-1; D may be TRBD1 or TRBD2 (5 bases each). The TCR was taken from a human donor with alopecia areata. This CDR3 reads CASTSGDHYNEQFF. The CDR3 DNA reads as TGTGCCAGCACCTCCGGGGACCACTACAATGAGCAGTTCTTC.